This T cell receptor (beta chain) comes out of a study of cytomegalovirus exposure and HLA in healthy donors. General study findings and limits: Only CMV serostatus was available as immune exposure information. For TCR beta chains, V- and J-gene trimming was later linked to a missense DCLRE1C variant. The authors assumed roughly uniform sequencing depth across donors for presence/absence analyses.

As to this clone: Its antigen remains unknown.

Primers: 60 Vbeta forward and 13 Jbeta reverse. The method was immunoSEQ multiplex PCR; TCRdb's version includes in-frame clones alone and lacks a portion of them. The data show around 130,000 clones, just over 70% seen once. Germline-derived CDR1 and CDR2 are SGHRS and YFSETQ. V lost 0 bases to trimming and J lost 0 bases; unmatched junction nucleotides: 2. This CDR3 is built from 15 residues. The receptor was derived from a woman aged 60-75 years in good health and CMV-seropositive. Sequenced input: PBMCs. V gene TRBV5-1 combines with J gene TRBJ1-2, with 7 bases matching TRBD1. The CDR3 sequence is CASSLGGTANYGYTF. CDR3 DNA: TGCGCCAGCAGCTTGGGGGGGACAGCTAACTATGGCTACACCTTC.